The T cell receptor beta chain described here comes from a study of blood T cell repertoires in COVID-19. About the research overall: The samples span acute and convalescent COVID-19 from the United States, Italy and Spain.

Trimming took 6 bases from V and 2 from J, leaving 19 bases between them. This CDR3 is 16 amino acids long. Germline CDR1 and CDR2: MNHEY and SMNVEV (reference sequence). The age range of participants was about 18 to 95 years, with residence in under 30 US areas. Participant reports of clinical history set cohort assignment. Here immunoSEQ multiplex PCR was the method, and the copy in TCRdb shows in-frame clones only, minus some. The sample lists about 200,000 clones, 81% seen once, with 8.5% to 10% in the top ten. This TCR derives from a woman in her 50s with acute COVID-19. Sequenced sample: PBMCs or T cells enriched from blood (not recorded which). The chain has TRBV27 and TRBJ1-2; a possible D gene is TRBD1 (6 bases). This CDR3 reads CASRPPWGHVNYGYTF. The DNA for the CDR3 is TGTGCCAGCAGACCCCCGTGGGGGCACGTAAACTATGGCTACACCTTC.